These T cell receptor beta chains were read from a single sample in a study of T cell responses to AZD1222 COVID-19 vaccine. Profiled with immunoSEQ multiplex PCR; TCRdb holds only in-frame clones, not every one. The sample holds around 95,000 clones, around 90% seen once. This specimen consisted of peripheral blood, obtained on day 0 of AZD1222 vaccination. The receptors originated from an adult in good health. CDR3s include the opening cysteine and the closing phenylalanine or tryptophan. The order of the fields is CDR3 DNA, CDR3 protein, V gene, D gene, clone size, J gene. The D gene is left open where the match is weak. Clone size is shown for a subset of rows, as once, few, many or a class of expanded clone.

TGTGCCAGCAGTGAACAGGGACAGAGATTCTATGGCTACACCTTC | CASSEQGQRFYGYTF | TRBV6-1 | TRBD1 | few | TRBJ1-2
TGTGCCAGCAGACCGATGACAGGCTTCTATGGCTACACCTTC | CASRPMTGFYGYTF | TRBV28 | . | . | TRBJ1-2
TGTGCCAGCAGTTCTCCCGGGAGAAACTATGGCTACACCTTC | CASSSPGRNYGYTF | TRBV28 | . | . | TRBJ1-2
TGTGCCAGCAGTGAATATGAGGGTCCGGGAGGCTACACCTTC | CASSEYEGPGGYTF | TRBV25-1 | . | once | TRBJ1-2
TGTGCCAGCAGTGAAACGGGGAAGGGGAACACCGGGGAGCTGTTTTTT | CASSETGKGNTGELFF | TRBV6-1 | . | . | TRBJ2-2
TGCGCCAGCAGCTTGGCGGGACTAGCCTCTGAGCAGTTCTTC | CASSLAGLASEQFF | TRBV5-1 | TRBD2 | . | TRBJ2-1
TGCGCCAGCAGCCCGGGGACTAGCGGGAGGGCCGCGGGGGAGCTGTTTTTT | CASSPGTSGRAAGELFF | TRBV5-1 | TRBD2 | . | TRBJ2-2
TGCAGCTCCTGTCCCGAGCAGTACTTC | CSSCPEQYF | TRBV29-1 | . | . | TRBJ2-7
TGTGCCTGGAGTAGGCAGTCAGAAAAACTGTTTTTT | CAWSRQSEKLFF | TRBV30 | . | . | TRBJ1-4
TGTGCCAGCAGCCCCATATTTGATCGGGACCTAGGGGGTAATTCACCCCTCCACTTT | CASSPIFDRDLGGNSPLHF | TRBV28 | . | . | TRBJ1-6
TGCGCCAGCAGCTTGTCCGGGGGCGGTGAGCAGTTCTTC | CASSLSGGGEQFF | TRBV5-1 | . | . | TRBJ2-1
TGTGCCATCACCAAGACTACTAACTATGGCTACACCTTC | CAITKTTNYGYTF | TRBV10-3 | . | . | TRBJ1-2
TGTGCCAGCATCCTTCGACAGAAGAATTCACCCCTCCACTTT | CASILRQKNSPLHF | TRBV6-4 | . | few | TRBJ1-6
TGTGCCAGCCTGAAACCGGTCAGACAGCATAGCAATCAGCCCCAGCATTTT | CASLKPVRQHSNQPQHF | TRBV28 | . | . | TRBJ1-5
TGTGCCAGCAGTACTGGACAGGGGGGGACTGAAGCTTTCTTT | CASSTGQGGTEAFF | TRBV6-5 | TRBD1 | . | TRBJ1-1
TGTGCCAGCAGCTTAGGAACAGGGGATCAGCCCCAGCATTTT | CASSLGTGDQPQHF | TRBV11-2 | TRBD1 | many | TRBJ1-5
TGTGCCAGCAGTGTGACAGCGTGTTTCTACGAGCAGTACTTC | CASSVTACFYEQYF | TRBV25-1 | . | . | TRBJ2-7
TGCAGCGTCGGACGGGTGAACACTGAAGCTTTCTTT | CSVGRVNTEAFF | TRBV29-1 | . | . | TRBJ1-1
TGTGCCAGCACCCCGGGGGCGGGTGGCAATCAGCCCCAGCATTTT | CASTPGAGGNQPQHF | TRBV27 | . | . | TRBJ1-5
TGCGCCAGCAGCCAAGATGGGACGGGGTACTATGGCTACACCTTC | CASSQDGTGYYGYTF | TRBV4-1 | . | . | TRBJ1-2
TGCAGTGCTGCTAGGGAGACCCAGTACTTC | CSAARETQYF | TRBV20-1 | . | . | TRBJ2-5
TGTGCCAGCAGCGTTCTAGCGATAGAGGCAGATACGCAGTATTTT | CASSVLAIEADTQYF | TRBV9 | . | once | TRBJ2-3
TGTGCCAGCAGTCCCCAGGGGGCGCGGGGTGGAAACACCATATATTTT | CASSPQGARGGNTIYF | TRBV28 | TRBD1 | . | TRBJ1-3
TGTGCCAGCAGCCAACAGGGGGCTCGTAACTATGGCTACACCTTC | CASSQQGARNYGYTF | TRBV13 | TRBD1 | . | TRBJ1-2
TGTGCCAGCAGTTTTTCAGGGTCTGAAGCTTTCTTT | CASSFSGSEAFF | TRBV28 | . | . | TRBJ1-1
TGTGCCTGGAGTGTAGGGCTAGCGGGACCTCAAGAGACCCAGTACTTC | CAWSVGLAGPQETQYF | TRBV30 | TRBD2 | . | TRBJ2-5
TGCAGCGTTGAAGGGCACGCCCGGGACAGACTAACCTACGAGCAGTACTTC | CSVEGHARDRLTYEQYF | TRBV29-1 | TRBD1 | . | TRBJ2-7